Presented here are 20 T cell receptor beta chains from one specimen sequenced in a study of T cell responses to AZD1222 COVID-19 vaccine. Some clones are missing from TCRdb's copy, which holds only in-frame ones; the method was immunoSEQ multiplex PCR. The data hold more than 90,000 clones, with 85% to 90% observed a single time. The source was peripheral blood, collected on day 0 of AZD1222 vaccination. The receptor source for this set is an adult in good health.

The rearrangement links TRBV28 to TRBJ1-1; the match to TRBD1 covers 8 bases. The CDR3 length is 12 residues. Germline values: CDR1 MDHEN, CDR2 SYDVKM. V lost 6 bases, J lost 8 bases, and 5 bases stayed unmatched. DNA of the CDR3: TGTGCCAGCAGCCTTCGGACAGGGGAAGCTTTCTTT. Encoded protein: CASSLRTGEAFF.

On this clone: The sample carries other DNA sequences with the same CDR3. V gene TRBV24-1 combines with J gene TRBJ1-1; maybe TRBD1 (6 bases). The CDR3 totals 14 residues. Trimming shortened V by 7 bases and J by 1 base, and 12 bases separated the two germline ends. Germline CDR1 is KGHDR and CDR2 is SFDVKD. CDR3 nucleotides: TGTGCCACCAGCGTGGGGGGGCCGAACACTGAAGCTTTCTTT. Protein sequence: CATSVGGPNTEAFF.

DNA for the CDR3: TGTGCCAGCAGCTTATCGTGGTCCTACGAGCAGTACTTC. Translating it yields CASSLSWSYEQYF. The genes are TRBV7-2 and TRBJ2-7; D is undetermined. The germline CDR1 and CDR2 sequences are SGHTA and FQGNSA. Trimming pared 2 bases from V and 1 base from J, leaving 6 bases between. The length of the CDR3 is 13 residues.

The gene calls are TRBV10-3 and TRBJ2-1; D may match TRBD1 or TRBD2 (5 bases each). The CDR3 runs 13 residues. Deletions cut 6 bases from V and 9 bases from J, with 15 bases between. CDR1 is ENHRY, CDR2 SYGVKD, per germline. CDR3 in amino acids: CAISGTSHGEQFF. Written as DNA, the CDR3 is TGTGCCATCAGCGGGACCTCCCACGGTGAGCAGTTCTTC.

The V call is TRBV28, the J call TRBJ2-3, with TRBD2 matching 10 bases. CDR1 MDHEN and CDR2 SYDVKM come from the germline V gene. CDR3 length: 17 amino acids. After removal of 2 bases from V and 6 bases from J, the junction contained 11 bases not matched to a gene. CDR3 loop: CASSLLAGVHLGDTQYF. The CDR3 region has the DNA TGTGCCAGCAGTTTACTAGCGGGAGTCCATCTTGGGGATACGCAGTATTTT.

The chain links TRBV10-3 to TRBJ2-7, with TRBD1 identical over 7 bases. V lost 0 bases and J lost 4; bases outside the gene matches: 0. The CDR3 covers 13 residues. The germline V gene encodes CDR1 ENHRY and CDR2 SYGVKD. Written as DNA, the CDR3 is TGTGCCATCAGTGAGTCGGGACAGTACGAGCAGTACTTC. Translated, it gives CAISESGQYEQYF.

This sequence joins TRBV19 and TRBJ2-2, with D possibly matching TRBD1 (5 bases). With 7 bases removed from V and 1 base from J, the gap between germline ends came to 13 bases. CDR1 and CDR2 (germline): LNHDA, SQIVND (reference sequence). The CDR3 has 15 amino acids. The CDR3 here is CASIGQGKNTGELFF. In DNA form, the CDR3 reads TGTGCCAGTATCGGCCAGGGAAAGAACACCGGGGAGCTGTTTTTT.

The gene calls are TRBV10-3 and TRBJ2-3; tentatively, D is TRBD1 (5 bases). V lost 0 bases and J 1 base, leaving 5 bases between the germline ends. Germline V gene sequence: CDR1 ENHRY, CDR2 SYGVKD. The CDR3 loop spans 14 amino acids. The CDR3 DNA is TGTGCCATCAGTGAGTCAGGGGGCACAGATACGCAGTATTTT. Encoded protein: CAISESGGTDTQYF.

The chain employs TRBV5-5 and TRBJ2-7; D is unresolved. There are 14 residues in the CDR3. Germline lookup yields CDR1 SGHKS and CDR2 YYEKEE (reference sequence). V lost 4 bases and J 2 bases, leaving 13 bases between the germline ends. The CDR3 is CASSPMLEPYEQYF. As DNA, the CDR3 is TGTGCCAGCAGCCCCATGCTTGAGCCCTACGAGCAGTACTTC. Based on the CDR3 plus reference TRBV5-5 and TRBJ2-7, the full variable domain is DAGVTQSPTHLIKTRGQQVTLRCSPISGHKSVSWYQQVLGQGPQFIFQYYEKEERGRGNFPDRFSARQFPNYSSELNVNALLLGDSALYLCASSPMLEPYEQYFGPGTRLTVT.

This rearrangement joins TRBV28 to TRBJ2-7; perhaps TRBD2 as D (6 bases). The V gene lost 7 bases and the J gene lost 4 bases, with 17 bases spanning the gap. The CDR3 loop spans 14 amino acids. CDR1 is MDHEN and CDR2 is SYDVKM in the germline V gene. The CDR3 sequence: CASTLGGKGYEQYF. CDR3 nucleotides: TGTGCCAGCACCCTTGGGGGGAAGGGTTACGAGCAGTACTTC.

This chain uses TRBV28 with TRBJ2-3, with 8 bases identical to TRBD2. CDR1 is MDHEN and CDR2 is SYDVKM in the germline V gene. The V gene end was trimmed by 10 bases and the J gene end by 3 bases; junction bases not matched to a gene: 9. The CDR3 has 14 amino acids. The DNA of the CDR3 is TGTGCCACCCTCAGGGCGGGAGGTACAGATACGCAGTATTTT. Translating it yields CATLRAGGTDTQYF.

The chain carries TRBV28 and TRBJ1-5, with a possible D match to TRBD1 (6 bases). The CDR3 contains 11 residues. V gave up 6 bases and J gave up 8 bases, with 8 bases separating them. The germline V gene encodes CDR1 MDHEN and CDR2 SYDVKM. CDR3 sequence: CASSSGEPQHF. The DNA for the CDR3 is TGTGCCAGCAGCTCAGGGGAGCCCCAGCATTTT.

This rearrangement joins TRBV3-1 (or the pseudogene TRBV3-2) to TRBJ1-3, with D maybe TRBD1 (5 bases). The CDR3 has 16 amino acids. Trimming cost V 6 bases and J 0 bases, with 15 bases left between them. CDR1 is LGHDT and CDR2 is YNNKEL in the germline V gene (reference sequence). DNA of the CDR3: TGTGCCAGCAGACCCCGCGACAGCTTCTCTGGAAACACCATATATTTT. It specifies CASRPRDSFSGNTIYF.

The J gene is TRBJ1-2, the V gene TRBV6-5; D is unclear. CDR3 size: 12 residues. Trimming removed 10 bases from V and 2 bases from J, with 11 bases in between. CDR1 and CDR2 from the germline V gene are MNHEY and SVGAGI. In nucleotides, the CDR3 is TGTGCCACCACCGCTGAAAACTATGGCTACACCTTC. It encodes CATTAENYGYTF.

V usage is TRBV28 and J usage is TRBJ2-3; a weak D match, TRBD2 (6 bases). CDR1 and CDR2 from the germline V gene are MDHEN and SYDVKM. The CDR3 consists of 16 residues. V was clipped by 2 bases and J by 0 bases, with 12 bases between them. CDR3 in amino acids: CASSLGGGGSTDTQYF. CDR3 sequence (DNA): TGTGCCAGCAGTTTAGGGGGAGGTGGGAGCACAGATACGCAGTATTTT.

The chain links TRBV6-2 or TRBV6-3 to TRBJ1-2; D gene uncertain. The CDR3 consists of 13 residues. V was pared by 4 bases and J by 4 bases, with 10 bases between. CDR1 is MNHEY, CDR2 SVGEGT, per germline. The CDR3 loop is CASSSGRVYGYTF. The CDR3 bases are TGTGCCAGCAGTTCCGGACGGGTCTATGGCTACACCTTC.

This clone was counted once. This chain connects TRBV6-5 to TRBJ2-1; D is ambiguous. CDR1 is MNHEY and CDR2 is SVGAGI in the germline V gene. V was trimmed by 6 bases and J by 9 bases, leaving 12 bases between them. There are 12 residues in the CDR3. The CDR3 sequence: CASSQDNFEQFF. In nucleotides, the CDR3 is TGTGCCAGCAGCCAAGACAACTTTGAGCAGTTCTTC.

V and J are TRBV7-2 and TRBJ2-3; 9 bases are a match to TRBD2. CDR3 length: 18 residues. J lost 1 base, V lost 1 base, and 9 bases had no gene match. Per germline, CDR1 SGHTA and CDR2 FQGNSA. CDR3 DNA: TGTGCCAGCAGCTTAGTAGCGGGAGTCTTTCGGGGCACAGATACGCAGTATTTT. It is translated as CASSLVAGVFRGTDTQYF.

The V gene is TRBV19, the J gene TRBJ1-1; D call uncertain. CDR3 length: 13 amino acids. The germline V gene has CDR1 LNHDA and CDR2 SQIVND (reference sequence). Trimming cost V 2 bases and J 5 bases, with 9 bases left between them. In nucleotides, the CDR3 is TGTGCCAGTAGTATATTCAAAACAACTGAAGCTTTCTTT. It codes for CASSIFKTTEAFF. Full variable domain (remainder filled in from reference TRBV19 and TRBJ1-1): DGGITQSPKYLFRKEGQNVTLSCEQNLNHDAMYWYRQDPGQGLRLIYYSQIVNDFQKGDIAEGYSVSREKKESFPLTVTSAQKNPTAFYLCASSIFKTTEAFFGQGTRLTVV.

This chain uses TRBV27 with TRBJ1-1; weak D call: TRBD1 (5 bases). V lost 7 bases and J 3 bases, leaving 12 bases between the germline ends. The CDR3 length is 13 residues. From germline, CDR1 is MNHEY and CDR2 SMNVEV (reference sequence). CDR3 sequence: CASIKRGYTEAFF. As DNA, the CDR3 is TGTGCCAGCATCAAAAGGGGTTACACTGAAGCTTTCTTT.